This T cell receptor beta chain was identified in a study of blood T cell repertoires in COVID-19. Study background: Samples of COVID-19 (acute and convalescent) were obtained from the United States, Italy and Spain.

With respect to this clone: Other DNA sequences in the sample encode the same CDR3.

V lost 6 bases, J lost 2 bases, and 4 bases stayed unmatched. CDR1 is SGHTA, CDR2 FQGNSA, per germline. The length of the CDR3 is 15 residues. Clones were read by immunoSEQ multiplex PCR, and TCRdb kept only the in-frame ones, dropping some. This repertoire shows 250,000 or so clones, roughly 85% found once; its top ten account for about 3.2%. This clonotype was sampled from a young woman with acute or convalescent COVID-19. The chain carries TRBV7-2 and TRBJ2-7; TRBD2 agrees at 13 bases. The sample comprised peripheral blood. In nucleotides, the CDR3 is TGTGCCAGCAGTTACGGGACTAGCGGGACCTACGAGCAGTACTTC. Its translation is CASSYGTSGTYEQYF.